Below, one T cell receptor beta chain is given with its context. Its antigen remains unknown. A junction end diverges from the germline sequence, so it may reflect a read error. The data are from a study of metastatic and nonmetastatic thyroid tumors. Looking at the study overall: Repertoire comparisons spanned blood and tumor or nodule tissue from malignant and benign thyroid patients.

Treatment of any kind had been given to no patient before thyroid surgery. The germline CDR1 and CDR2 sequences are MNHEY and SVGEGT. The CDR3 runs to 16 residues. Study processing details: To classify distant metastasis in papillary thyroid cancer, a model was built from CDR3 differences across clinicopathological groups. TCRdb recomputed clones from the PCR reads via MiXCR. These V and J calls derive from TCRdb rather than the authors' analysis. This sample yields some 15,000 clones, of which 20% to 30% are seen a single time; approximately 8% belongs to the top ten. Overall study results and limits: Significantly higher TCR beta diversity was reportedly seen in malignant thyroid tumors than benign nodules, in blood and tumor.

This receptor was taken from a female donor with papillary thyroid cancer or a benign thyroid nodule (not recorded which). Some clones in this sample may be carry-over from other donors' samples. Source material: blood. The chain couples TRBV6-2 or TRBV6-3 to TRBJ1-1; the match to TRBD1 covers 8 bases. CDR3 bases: TGTGCCAGCAGTTACCGCCAGGGGGCCGTGAACACTGAAGCTTCCTTT. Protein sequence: CASSYRQGAVNTEASF.